This record covers a single T cell receptor beta chain. The antigen remains undetermined. The data are from a study of T cell responses to AZD1222 COVID-19 vaccine. Broader study findings: Repertoires were obtained only post-peak T cell response.

TCRdb's table, derived via immunoSEQ multiplex PCR, lists solely in-frame clones and lacks some. This table holds about 130,000 clones, around 83% found once. The length of the CDR3 is 17 residues. V shed 0 bases, J shed 2 bases, and the junction held 6 bases outside the gene matches. V gene TRBV23-1 combines with J gene TRBJ1-4, with 7 bases identical to TRBD1. TRBV23-1 is annotated as an ORF whose role is uncertain. This TCR came from an adult in good health. The specimen was peripheral blood, collected on day 0 of AZD1222 vaccination. The CDR3 DNA reads TGCGCCAGCAGTCAATCGAACAGGGGTTGGACTAATGAAAAACTGTTTTTT. Translated: CASSQSNRGWTNEKLFF.